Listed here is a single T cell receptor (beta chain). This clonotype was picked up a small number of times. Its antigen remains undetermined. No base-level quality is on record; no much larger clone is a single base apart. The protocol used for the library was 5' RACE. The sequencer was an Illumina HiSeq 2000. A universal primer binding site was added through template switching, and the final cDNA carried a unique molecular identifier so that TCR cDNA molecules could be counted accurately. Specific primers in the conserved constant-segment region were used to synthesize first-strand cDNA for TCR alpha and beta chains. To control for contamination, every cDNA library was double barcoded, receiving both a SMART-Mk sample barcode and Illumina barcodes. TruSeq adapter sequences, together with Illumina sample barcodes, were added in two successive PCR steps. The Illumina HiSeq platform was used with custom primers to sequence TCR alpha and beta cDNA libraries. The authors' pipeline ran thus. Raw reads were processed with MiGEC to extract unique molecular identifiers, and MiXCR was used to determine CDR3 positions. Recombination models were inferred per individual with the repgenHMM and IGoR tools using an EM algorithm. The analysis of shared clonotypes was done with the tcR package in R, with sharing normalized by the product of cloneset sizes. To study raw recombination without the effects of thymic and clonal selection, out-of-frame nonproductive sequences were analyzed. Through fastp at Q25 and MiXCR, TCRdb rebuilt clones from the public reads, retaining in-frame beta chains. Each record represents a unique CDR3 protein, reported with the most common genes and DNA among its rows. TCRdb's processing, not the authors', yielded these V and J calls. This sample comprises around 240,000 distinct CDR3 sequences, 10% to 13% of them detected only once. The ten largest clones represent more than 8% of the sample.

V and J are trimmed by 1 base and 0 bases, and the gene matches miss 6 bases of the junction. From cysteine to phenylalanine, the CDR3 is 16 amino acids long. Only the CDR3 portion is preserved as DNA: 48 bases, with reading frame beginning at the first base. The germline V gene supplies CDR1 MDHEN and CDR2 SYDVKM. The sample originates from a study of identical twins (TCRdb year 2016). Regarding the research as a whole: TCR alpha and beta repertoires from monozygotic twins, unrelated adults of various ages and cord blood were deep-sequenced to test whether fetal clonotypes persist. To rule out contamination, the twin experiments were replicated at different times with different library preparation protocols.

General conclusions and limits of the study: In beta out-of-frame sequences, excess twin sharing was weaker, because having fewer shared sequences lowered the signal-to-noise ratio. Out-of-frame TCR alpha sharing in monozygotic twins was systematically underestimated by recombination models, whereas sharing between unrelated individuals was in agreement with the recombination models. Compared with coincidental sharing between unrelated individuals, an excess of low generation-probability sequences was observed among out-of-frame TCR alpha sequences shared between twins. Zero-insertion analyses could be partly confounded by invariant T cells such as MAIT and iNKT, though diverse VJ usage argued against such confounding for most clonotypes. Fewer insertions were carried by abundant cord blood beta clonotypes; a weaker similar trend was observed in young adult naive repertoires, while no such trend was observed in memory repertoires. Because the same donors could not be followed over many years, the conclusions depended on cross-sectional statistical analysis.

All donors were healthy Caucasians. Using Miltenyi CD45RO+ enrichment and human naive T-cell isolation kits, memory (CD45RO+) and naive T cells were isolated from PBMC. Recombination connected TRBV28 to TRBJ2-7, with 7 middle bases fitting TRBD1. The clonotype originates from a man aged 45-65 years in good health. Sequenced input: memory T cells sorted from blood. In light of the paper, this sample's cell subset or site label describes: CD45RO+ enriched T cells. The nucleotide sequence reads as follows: TGTGCCAGCAGTTTATCCGGGACAGCCGGCTCCTACGAGCAGTACTTC. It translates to CASSLSGTAGSYEQYF.